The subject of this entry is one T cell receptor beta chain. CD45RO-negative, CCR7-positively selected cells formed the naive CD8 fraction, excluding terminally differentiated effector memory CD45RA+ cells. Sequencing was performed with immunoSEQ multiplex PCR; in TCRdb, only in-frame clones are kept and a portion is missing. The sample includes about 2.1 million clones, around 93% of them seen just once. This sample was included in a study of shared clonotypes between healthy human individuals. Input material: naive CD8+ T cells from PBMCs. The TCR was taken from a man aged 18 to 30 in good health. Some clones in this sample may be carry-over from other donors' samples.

The CDR3 protein is CASNWGQRFPYEQYF. The CDR3, as DNA: TGTGCCAGTAATTGGGGGCAGAGGTTCCCCTACGAGCAGTACTTC. This rearrangement joins TRBV19 to TRBJ2-7; tentatively, D is TRBD1 (6 bases). The CDR3 length is 15 residues. Germline CDR1 LNHDA, CDR2 SQIVND (reference sequence). V was shortened by 7 bases and J by 2 bases, with 18 bases between the two germline ends.